Listed here is a single T cell receptor (beta chain). This clone showed up just a few times. It has no known antigen specificity. No quality values exist for individual bases; no much larger clone is one base distant. The data were taken from a study of cytomegalovirus exposure and HLA in healthy donors (dated by TCRdb to 2015 to 2018). Looking at the study overall: An earlier analysis of some 500 of the donors reported roughly 270 Gb of sequence data and around 110 million unique TCR beta sequences from roughly 180 million T cells. Roughly 300 gigabases of sequencing data and tens of millions of unique TCR sequences were included in an early release covering 500 to 750 HLA-typed donors. Among the roughly 410 genotyped donors, about 85% belonged to the genetic ancestry cluster associated with self-reported Caucasian donors. The study aimed to test whether cataloging public T cell receptors could reveal signatures of past pathogen exposure. The T cell repertoires of 670 or so subjects were profiled by immunosequencing and related to cytomegalovirus serostatus. In addition to the first cohort of several hundred subjects, a separate validation cohort of approximately 120 different subjects was used. To predict cytomegalovirus infection status, the study combined high-throughput TCR immunosequencing, statistical association of individual TCRs with disease status, and machine learning. A later analysis re-analyzed previously published TCR beta repertoires from 550 to 700 donors and added high-resolution HLA genotyping to study TCR occurrence patterns. The later analysis used no new phenotypic data to find candidate immune exposures, relying instead on TCR beta sequences and their occurrence across donors. An earlier analysis of several hundred of the donors used high-throughput TCR beta sequencing to judge whether each TCR beta V gene segment behaved as functional or pseudogenic. Donor age, sex, ethnicity and CMV serostatus were compiled alongside the repertoire data. In a later genetic analysis, genome-wide SNP genotypes for 398 of the 666 donors were used, and that subset was treated as a discovery cohort. Every discovery cohort repertoire had been produced on one sequencing platform. Class I and class II HLA loci were covered by the typing at four-digit resolution. Typing coverage varied by locus: roughly 620-640 donors for A, B, C, DRB1 and DQB1; roughly 500 for DQA1; more than 600 for DPA1; 450 to 480 for DPB1. Five DR-DQ haplotypes were handled as single units for association and clustering, since linkage in the cohort was strong. Across about 380 genotyped donors of the cohort, an average of approximately 240,000 unique TCR beta nucleotide sequences per donor were sequenced, and around 19% of those sequences were non-productive. On the study overall, not on this receptor specifically: Compared with the 666-donor mean, donors in an Asian-associated ancestry cluster had fewer N-insertions in productive TCRs, according to a later genetic analysis. The classifier was reported to diagnose cytomegalovirus status with high specificity and sensitivity in both the original and validation cohorts. Some IMGT-functional V segments, including TRBV6-2 and TRBV6-3, could not be told apart with the 87-base-pair reads, so those segments were excluded. When HLA alleles, especially DR and DQ, strongly co-occurred, attributing TCR associations to individual alleles was difficult. A later analysis found that TCR association rates varied across HLA loci, with DRB1 alleles showing the most associated TCRs and HLA-C alleles the fewest. In a later analysis, HLA-associated TCR beta chains were found to be more clonally expanded and to have lower generation probabilities than equally common non-associated chains. Across donors, most TCR sequences were observed very rarely, whereas some public TCRs were present in many individuals. According to a later analysis, most CMV-associated TCR beta chains appeared to be HLA-restricted, and the HLA associations seemed to be driven largely by CMV exposure. The cohort was sequenced for TCR beta chains only, and without alpha or paired-chain data the features that could be detected were limited. The presence/absence analyses assumed that sequencing depth was roughly uniform across donors, and that assumption may not be true. Three of the identified cytomegalovirus-associated TCR beta chains were confirmed in vitro to be specific for cytomegalovirus antigens. A further reported finding was that TCR beta sequences accurately predicted the HLA-A and HLA-B alleles for most subjects in the first cohort. In an earlier analysis of some 540 of the donors, most TCR beta V segments appeared in productive rearrangements about 90% or about 30% of the time, broadly matching IMGT annotations. Because some donors lacked HLA typing at each locus, the association tests relied only on the typed subset. In the study, approximately 160 TCR beta chains were listed as associated with cytomegalovirus. The authors suggested that the approach could potentially be generalized to other disease states and immunological phenotypes. Linkage disequilibrium might explain the correlated functional status among segregating V segments, but an unknown experimental factor could not be excluded. The earlier analysis of 587 of the donors excluded 15 to 20 rarely observed V segments, including chromosome 9 orphons, because counts were too low. Several of the top co-occurrence clusters appeared to be linked to parvovirus B19, influenza, CMV and Epstein-Barr virus, according to a later analysis. The sequencing pipeline was judged likely to have produced a cluster of highly shared sequence variants as a technical artifact. V-gene and J-gene trimming of TCR beta chains was associated with a missense DCLRE1C variant in a later genetic analysis, and the association was replicated in an independent cohort. At a false discovery rate of 0.05, a later analysis linked 15,000 to 20,000 TCR beta sequences to specific HLA alleles. The only immune exposure information available for the cohort was CMV serostatus.

In total, approximately 690 healthy bone marrow donors made up the cohort. All cohort members were sampled while nominally healthy, although unrecorded immune exposures were likely present. The donor was CMV seronegative and belonged to the group of 380 or so seronegative cohort members. A peripheral blood sample was collected from each donor, and TCR beta sequencing was performed on peripheral blood mononuclear cells. Genomic DNA was extracted from the blood cell samples with the Qiagen DNeasy Blood Extraction Kit. The library came from the immunoSEQ multiplex PCR assay. A mixture of 60 forward primers for TCR Vbeta segments and 13 reverse primers for TCR Jbeta segments was used in the multiplex PCR. The CDR3 region of rearranged TCR beta genes was amplified from genomic DNA by a multiplex PCR assay. The amplified TCR beta libraries were sequenced on the Illumina HiSeq System as 87-base-pair reads. The authors processed their data as follows. In a later analysis, some 80 million unique TCR beta chains were counted across the roughly 610 repertoires, and roughly 11 million of these chains were shared by at least two donors. Raw reads were error-corrected and collapsed into unique sequences by a nearest-neighbor algorithm in which closely related sequences were merged to remove PCR and sequencing errors. To assign V, D and J gene segments, CDR3 sequences were aligned to IMGT reference sequences. Each retained sequence needed at least a six-nucleotide match to both a V gene segment and a J gene segment. Rearrangements were classified as productive when the CDR3 lacked stop codons and remained in frame with V and J, and all other rearrangements were classified as non-productive. CDR3 was defined by IMGT convention, running from the second conserved V-encoded cysteine to the conserved J-encoded phenylalanine. Sequences without an unambiguous match to a single V gene segment were excluded from the earlier analysis of 587 of the donors. An earlier analysis of several hundred of the donors classified V segments as functional when productive rearrangements were above 56.7% and as segregating when the standard deviation between donors was above 5%. To diagnose cytomegalovirus status from the catalog of TCR beta chain sequences, a statistical classification framework was built. In a later analysis, TCR nucleotide sequences were compared against IMGT/GENE-DB human TR gene sequences so that V and J genes could be assigned. A later analysis assigned CDR3 sequences and most-parsimonious VDJ recombination scenarios with the TCRdist pipeline. In a later analysis, each TCR beta chain was defined by its CDR3 amino acid sequence together with its V-gene family, and reads without a unique V-gene family were excluded. To address suspected cross-contamination and a sequencing artifact, a later analysis removed roughly 640 highly shared, low-generation-probability nucleotide sequences. A later analysis calculated a clonal expansion index for each public chain from normalized within-repertoire ranks of inferred template counts. In a later analysis, generation probabilities were computed using a VDJ recombination model fitted to out-of-frame rearrangements, and the results were checked against IGoR. In a later analysis, TCR-TCR, TCR-HLA and TCR-CMV co-occurrence was scored with hypergeometric tests, and a repertoire-size bias correction was applied to TCR pairs. To estimate false discovery rates, a later analysis permuted the HLA or CMV assignments 20 times. A later analysis grouped co-occurring TCRs with DBSCAN, adding TCRdist sequence similarity when clustering within HLA-allele-positive subsets. Co-occurrence clustering excluded repertoires with fewer than 30,000 or more than 120,000 public chains, plus five with anomalous nucleotide sharing. TCRdb took this table from immuneACCESS and kept in-frame rearrangements with V and J called. Such tables lack part of the clones; where checked against another copy, unresolved V genes explain under half of the gap, and the rest is unexplained. V, J and clone size derive from that table, while D and trimming were established from the DNA sequence. The sample data list about 140,000 clones, and roughly 79% of these were observed just once. The ten largest clones capture about 0.97% of the sample.

Sequences SGHTA (CDR1) and FQGNSA (CDR2) are obtained from the germline V gene. The CDR3 holds 14 amino acids from the cysteine to the phenylalanine. Only the CDR3 DNA is retained, 42 bases long and in frame from the first base. V was cut back by 7 bases and J by 7 bases, leaving a gap of 14 bases between them. Here the chain combines TRBV7-2 and TRBJ1-6; no D gene call is confident. The sequencing input was PBMCs. This clonotype was obtained from a man aged 18 to 30 in good health and CMV-seronegative. The nucleotide sequence is given as TGTGCCAGCACCCCGGGGTCCTTAAATTCACCCCTCCACTTT. This encodes CASTPGSLNSPLHF.